The 16 T cell receptor beta chains below all came from one sample that was sequenced in a study of tumor and adjacent non-tumor tissue in lung cancer. Three rounds of nested PCR, following a modified ARM-PCR protocol, produced the TCRbeta library. A single record per CDR3 protein comes from TCRdb applying MiXCR to the multiplex PCR reads. The sample yields approximately 100,000 distinct CDR3 sequences, about 62% seen once. This sample's RNA came from whole unsorted tissue. The normal lung tissue was taken more than 3 cm from the tumor edge. Material for sequencing was distant non-tumor lung tissue. These TCRs come from a man aged 30 to 45 with non-small cell lung cancer.

This clonotype was found once. This chain connects TRBV7-9 to TRBJ2-3; D is perhaps TRBD2 (5 bases). CDR3 size: 16 residues. V was pared by 2 bases and J by 2 bases, with 14 bases between. The V gene's germline CDR1 is SEHNR and CDR2 FQNEAQ (reference sequence). The CDR3 DNA reads TGTGCCAGCAGCTTAAGGGTGGGAGAGCTCACAGATACGCAGTATTTT. Translated, it gives CASSLRVGELTDTQYF.

Remarks on this clonotype: The conserved closing phenylalanine or tryptophan is absent in this CDR3, likely reflecting a read error. The chain uses TRBV20-1 and TRBJ1-1; possibly TRBD1 for D (6 bases). This CDR3 spans 13 amino acids. Germline loops: CDR1 DFQATT, CDR2 SNEGSKA (reference sequence). The V gene lost 3 bases and the J gene lost 5 bases, with 13 bases spanning the gap. CDR3 nucleotides: TGCAGTGCTAGGCCACAGGGCCCTACTGAAGCTTTCTAT. As protein: CSARPQGPTEAFY.

About this clonotype: A single base separates this from a much larger clone, so it may be a read error. V usage is TRBV12-5 and J usage is TRBJ2-3, with D possibly called TRBD1 or TRBD2 (5 bases each). The CDR3 contains 13 residues. V lost 7 bases, J lost 4 bases, and 12 bases lay in between. The germline gives CDR1 LGHNT, CDR2 FRNRAP. In DNA form, the CDR3 reads TGTGCTAGTGTTTGGGACGCAGCAGATACGCAGTATTTT. Residues: CASVWDAADTQYF.

Of note for this clonotype: An end of the junction differs from the germline gene, which may be a read error. The V and J genes are TRBV4-3 and TRBJ2-6, with D unclear. Germline V CDR1 and CDR2: LGHNA, YSLEER. CDR3 length equals 16 residues. The chain's CDR3 is CVSSQEFVPGANVLTF. For the CDR3, the DNA is TGCGTCAGCAGCCAAGAATTCGTCCCTGGGGCCAACGTCCTGACTTTC.

On this clonotype: A read error may produce the germline difference seen at one junction end. CDR3 protein: CASSFQQGQPHHF. The CDR3 DNA follows: TGTGCCAGCAGCTTCCAACAGGGTCAGCCCCACCATTTT. The rearrangement joins TRBV7-9 to TRBJ1-5; a possible D gene is TRBD1 (6 bases). The CDR3 is made up of 13 amino acids. In germline, CDR1 is SEHNR, CDR2 FQNEAQ (reference sequence). Combining the CDR3 with reference TRBV7-9 and TRBJ1-5 gives the whole variable domain DTGVSQNPRHKITKRGQNVTFRCDPISEHNRLYWYRQTLGQGPEFLTYFQNEAQLEKSRLLSDRFSAERPKGSFSTLEIQRTEQGDSAMYLCASSFQQGQPHHFGDGTRLSIL.

Concerning this clonotype: This may stem from a read error, because a much larger clone lies one nucleotide away. The final CDR3 position lacks the conserved phenylalanine or tryptophan, pointing to a likely read error. The rearrangement uses TRBV6-1 and TRBJ2-1; the D call may be TRBD1 or TRBD2 (5 bases each). The V end was cut by 7 bases, the J end by 9 bases, with 19 bases between. Germline CDR1 reads MNHNS; CDR2 reads SASEGT. The CDR3 sequence is 14 residues long. The CDR3, as DNA: TGTGCCAGCACCCTCGCGGGCAGGGCAACTGAGCAGTTCTCC. Its translation is CASTLAGRATEQFS.

By share, this clonotype ranks as medium-sized. The chain employs TRBV11-1 and TRBJ2-7, with TRBD2 matching over 7 bases. CDR1 SGHAT and CDR2 FQDESV come from the germline V gene (reference sequence). V trimming: 3 bases; J trimming: 2 bases; junction bases outside the gene matches: 4. CDR3 length: 14 residues. The CDR3 protein is CASSLGGTTYEQYF. For the CDR3, the DNA is TGTGCCAGCAGCTTGGGAGGGACTACCTACGAGCAGTACTTC.

A few counts support this clonotype. CDR3 coding DNA: TGTGCCAGCAGTATGGATTATGTGAGCAACTACGAGCAGTACTTC. It translates to CASSMDYVSNYEQYF. The chain uses TRBV11-2 and TRBJ2-7; D uncertain. Germline V gives CDR1 SGHAT, CDR2 FQNNGV. This CDR3 is built from 15 residues. V lost 6 bases, J lost 3 bases, and 18 bases lay in between.

Remarks on this clonotype: A junction boundary mismatches the germline segment, possibly from a read error. This rearrangement joins TRBV11-2 to TRBJ2-1; D is unclear. CDR1 is SGHAT and CDR2 is FQNNGV in the germline V gene. The CDR3 is 15 amino acids. The CDR3 region is CARSLEAGEYNKQFF. The CDR3 nucleotides read TGTGCCAGGAGCTTAGAGGCTGGGGAATACAATAAGCAGTTCTTC.

Comments on this clonotype: In this CDR3 the conserved last residue, phenylalanine or tryptophan, is missing, so a read error is likely. The V gene is TRBV4-3, the J gene TRBJ2-3; D remains ambiguous. The V gene's germline CDR1 is LGHNA and CDR2 YSLEER. There are 16 residues in the CDR3. DNA of the CDR3: TGCGTCAGCAGCCAAGTAAAGGATCTGGGCACAGATACGCAGTATATT. This encodes CVSSQVKDLGTDTQYI.

Comment on this clonotype: A read error may produce the germline difference seen at one junction end. This chain connects TRBV11-3 to TRBJ2-4; weak D call: TRBD1 (6 bases). The CDR3 spans 12 residues. Germline V lookup: CDR1 SGHNT, CDR2 YENEEA. CDR3 amino acids: CASSLQGPNQYF. For the CDR3, the DNA is TGTGCCAGCAGCCTACAGGGCCCAAATCAGTATTTC.

Turning to this clonotype: The CDR3 end shows no conserved phenylalanine or tryptophan, and so a read error is likely. The chain employs TRBV6-6 and TRBJ2-5; D call uncertain. The CDR3 has 11 amino acids. Germline assignment: CDR1 MNHNY and CDR2 SVGAGI (reference sequence). The CDR3 loop reads CASSYDETQYL. The CDR3 nucleotides are TGTGCCAGTAGTTACGATGAGACCCAGTACCTC.

The J gene is TRBJ2-1, the V gene TRBV11-2, with TRBD2 matching 8 bases. The CDR3 is 15 amino acids. The V segment lost 5 bases and the J segment 7 bases; nucleotides outside the gene matches: 10. Per the germline V gene, CDR1 is SGHAT and CDR2 is FQNNGV. The chain's CDR3 is CASSRQRGGWNEQFF. In DNA, the CDR3 is TGTGCCAGCAGCAGACAACGGGGGGGATGGAATGAGCAGTTCTTC.

The rearrangement links TRBV19 to TRBJ2-5, with unresolved D. The CDR3 has 13 amino acids. V lost 4 bases, J lost 1 base, and 7 bases lay in between. The V gene's germline CDR1 is LNHDA and CDR2 SQIVND (reference sequence). The chain's CDR3 is CASSNDAQETQYF. Written as DNA, the CDR3 is TGTGCCAGTAGTAACGACGCCCAAGAGACCCAGTACTTC. The whole variable domain, remainder taken from reference TRBV19 and TRBJ2-5, is DGGITQSPKYLFRKEGQNVTLSCEQNLNHDAMYWYRQDPGQGLRLIYYSQIVNDFQKGDIAEGYSVSREKKESFPLTVTSAQKNPTAFYLCASSNDAQETQYFGPGTRLLVL.

To note about this clonotype: Its ends do not fully match the called genes, so a read error is possible. The gene calls are TRBV12-3 or TRBV12-4 and TRBJ1-2; a weak D match, TRBD1 (5 bases). CDR3 length: 13 amino acids. CDR3 in DNA: TGTGCCAGCAGTTTCGGGACGGACTATGTCTACACCTTT. Its translation is CASSFGTDYVYTF.

On this clonotype: At one end the junction does not follow the germline gene, possibly because of a read error. The chain recombines TRBV20-1 with TRBJ2-6, with D hard to call. The CDR3 contains 15 residues. Germline V CDR1 and CDR2: DFQATT, SNEGSKA (reference sequence). The DNA for the CDR3 is TGCAATGCTAGAGACCTATTATCTGGGGCCAACGTCCTGACTTTC. Amino acid sequence: CNARDLLSGANVLTF.